Listed here are 27 T cell receptor beta chains from one sample, sequenced in a study of T cells after yellow fever vaccination. TCRdb processed the 5' RACE reads anew with MiXCR; each CDR3 protein has one entry. The data hold some 500,000 distinct CDR3 sequences, with roughly 13% observed a single time. Sequences were derived from PBMCs, sampled on the day of the yellow fever booster vaccination. These receptor sequences come from a man aged 25-45 years who received the YFV17D yellow fever vaccine.

This clonotype was picked up a small number of times. The CDR3, as DNA: TGCAGTACGTTGTCCGGGACAGAAGAAGAGACCCAGTACTTC. It specifies CSTLSGTEEETQYF. The chain joins TRBV20-1 to TRBJ2-5; 7 bases agree with TRBD1. The CDR3 totals 14 residues. Germline V lookup: CDR1 DFQATT, CDR2 SNEGSKA (reference sequence). The trim removed 8 bases at V and 3 bases at J, leaving 12 bases unmatched.

Only a few counts were recorded for this clonotype. V is TRBV28 and J is TRBJ2-7; TRBD2 agrees at 8 bases. The CDR3 loop spans 15 amino acids. After removal of 6 bases from V and 0 bases from J, the junction contained 7 bases not matched to a gene. Germline CDR1 reads MDHEN; CDR2 reads SYDVKM. CDR3 sequence: CASSLTSGISYEQYF. Here the CDR3 DNA reads TGTGCCAGCAGCCTTACTAGCGGTATCTCCTACGAGCAGTACTTC.

The table lists this clonotype with a few counts. The chain is built from TRBV10-2 and TRBJ2-7, with a possible D match to TRBD2 (6 bases). Trimming cost V 7 bases and J 0 bases, with 10 bases left between them. Per the germline V gene, CDR1 is WSHSY and CDR2 is SAAADI. CDR3 length equals 13 residues. CDR3 amino acids: CASNSGTSYEQYF. CDR3 bases: TGCGCCAGCAATAGCGGAACCTCCTACGAGCAGTACTTC.

V usage is TRBV3-1 and J usage is TRBJ2-7; 10 bases agree with TRBD1. Germline values: CDR1 LGHDT, CDR2 YNNKEL (reference sequence). V gave up 5 bases and J gave up 4 bases; unmatched junction bases: 5. This CDR3 is built from 14 residues. DNA for the CDR3: TGTGCCAGCAGCGACGGGACAGGGGAATACGAGCAGTACTTC. This codes for CASSDGTGEYEQYF.

This clonotype has just a few counts. V and J are TRBV6-5 and TRBJ2-7; possible D gene TRBD2, 5 bases. V was clipped by 2 bases and J by 5 bases, with 13 bases between them. CDR3 size: 14 residues. Germline assignment: CDR1 MNHEY and CDR2 SVGAGI. CDR3 sequence: CASSYNGPEDEQYF. The CDR3 coding sequence is TGTGCCAGCAGTTACAACGGCCCGGAGGACGAGCAGTACTTC.

V is TRBV7-2 and J is TRBJ2-7; 12 bases fit TRBD1. The CDR3 runs to 15 residues. In germline, CDR1 is SGHTA, CDR2 FQGNSA. With V trimmed by 5 bases and J by 5 bases, 7 bases remained unmatched. The CDR3 spells CASSMTGTGGHEQYF. The CDR3 coding sequence is TGTGCCAGCAGCATGACCGGGACAGGGGGCCACGAGCAGTACTTC. The full variable domain, its missing parts supplied by reference TRBV7-2 and TRBJ2-7, is GAGVSQSPSNKVTEKGKDVELRCDPISGHTALYWYRQSLGQGLEFLIYFQGNSAPDKSGLPSDRFSAERTGGSVSTLTIQRTQQEDSAVYLCASSMTGTGGHEQYFGPGTRLTVT.

This clonotype came up a few times. The genes are TRBV27 and TRBJ2-3; D remains ambiguous. Germline CDR1 reads MNHEY; CDR2 reads SMNVEV (reference sequence). This CDR3 is 17 amino acids long. Trimming left V 5 bases short and J 2 bases short, with 20 bases between. This CDR3 is CASSPSPLQVLTDTQYF. The CDR3 nucleotides are TGTGCCAGCAGTCCATCGCCCCTTCAAGTCCTCACAGATACGCAGTATTTT.

This sequence joins TRBV19 and TRBJ1-5; D is uncertain. Deletions cut 7 bases from V and 3 bases from J, with 7 bases between. The CDR3 has 12 residues. Germline V gives CDR1 LNHDA, CDR2 SQIVND (reference sequence). The CDR3 coding sequence is TGTGCCAGTACAGAGTTCAATCAGCCCCAGCATTTT. Its translation: CASTEFNQPQHF.

At least ten counts were recorded for this clonotype. The J gene is TRBJ2-7, the V gene TRBV7-6; D is unresolved. The CDR3 extends over 14 amino acids. CDR1 SGHVS and CDR2 FNYEAQ come from the germline V gene. V was shortened by 0 bases and J by 6 bases, with 12 bases between the two germline ends. This chain's CDR3 is CASSLALKAGEQYF. CDR3 DNA sequence: TGTGCCAGCAGCTTAGCTTTAAAGGCCGGCGAGCAGTACTTC.

The chain recombines TRBV19 with TRBJ2-7; weak D call: TRBD2 (5 bases). Germline V gives CDR1 LNHDA, CDR2 SQIVND (reference sequence). This CDR3 region has 13 residues. The V end was cut by 6 bases, the J end by 4 bases, with 13 bases between. CDR3 nucleotide sequence: TGTGCCAGTAGAGACTTGGGCGGGTACGAGCAGTACTTC. This sequence encodes CASRDLGGYEQYF.

This clonotype has more than one count but fewer than ten. The V and J genes are TRBV20-1 and TRBJ2-5, with D possibly TRBD1 on 6 matching bases. Germline loops: CDR1 DFQATT, CDR2 SNEGSKA (reference sequence). This CDR3 has 12 residues. Deletions cut 6 bases from V and 2 bases from J, with 10 bases between. In DNA, the CDR3 is TGCAGTGCCCCCCAGGGGCAAGAGACCCAGTACTTC. Its translation: CSAPQGQETQYF.

The chain couples TRBV7-2 to TRBJ2-1; TRBD2 matches 12 bases. Germline V gene sequence: CDR1 SGHTA, CDR2 FQGNSA. The CDR3 length is 15 residues. J lost 7 bases, V lost 5 bases, and 6 bases had no gene match. Written as DNA, the CDR3 is TGTGCCAGCAGCACCCTAGCGGGAGGGCGTAATGAGCAGTTCTTC. This translates into CASSTLAGGRNEQFF.

The CDR3, as DNA: TGCAGTGCCAGCCTAGCGGGGAACTACAATGAGCAGTTCTTC. This codes for CSASLAGNYNEQFF. This sequence joins TRBV20-1 and TRBJ2-1, with 9 bases aligning to TRBD2. The CDR3 sequence is 14 residues long. From germline, CDR1 is DFQATT and CDR2 SNEGSKA (reference sequence). Unmatched junction bases numbered 6, after V lost 6 bases and J lost 3 bases.

Many counts were recorded for this clonotype. The chain recombines TRBV29-1 with TRBJ2-6, with D tentatively TRBD2 (6 bases). V was shortened by 6 bases and J by 4 bases, with 13 bases between the two germline ends. This CDR3 contains 14 residues. CDR1 is SQVTM, CDR2 ANQGSEA, per germline. The CDR3 loop reads CSVATGAGANVLTF. Written as DNA, the CDR3 is TGCAGCGTCGCCACGGGAGCCGGGGCCAACGTCCTGACTTTC.

This sequence joins TRBV18 and TRBJ2-5; D unresolved. With 4 bases removed from V and 3 bases from J, the gap between germline ends came to 12 bases. The CDR3 length is 14 residues. Germline assignment: CDR1 KGHSH and CDR2 LQKENI. The CDR3 DNA is TGTGCCAGCTCACATATAGGAGAGGAAGAGACCCAGTACTTC. The encoded protein is CASSHIGEEETQYF.

The sample holds a few counts of this clonotype. The chain combines TRBV10-3 with TRBJ2-6, with D perhaps matching TRBD2 (6 bases). This CDR3 is built from 15 residues. V was trimmed by 11 bases and J by 1 base, leaving 15 bases between them. Per the germline V gene, CDR1 is ENHRY and CDR2 is SYGVKD. Here the CDR3 reads CASRGTESGANVLTF. The CDR3 DNA reads as TGTGCCTCCCGGGGGACTGAATCTGGGGCCAACGTCCTGACTTTC.

The chain joins TRBV9 to TRBJ2-7, with D possibly matching TRBD1 (6 bases). CDR3 length: 14 residues. Germline V gives CDR1 SGDLS, CDR2 YYNGEE. V lost 3 bases and J 3 bases, leaving 13 bases between the germline ends. The CDR3 nucleotides are TGTGCCAGCAGCGCTACCGGGACATTCTACGAGCAGTACTTC. It codes for CASSATGTFYEQYF.

This clonotype was observed a handful of times. The chain employs TRBV20-1 and TRBJ2-2; unclear D gene. Trimming pared 7 bases from V and 2 bases from J, leaving 17 bases between. The CDR3 has 15 residues. Germline V gives CDR1 DFQATT, CDR2 SNEGSKA (reference sequence). The CDR3 here is CSVLVGPPNTGELFF. Here the CDR3 DNA reads TGCAGTGTCCTGGTGGGCCCGCCAAACACCGGGGAGCTGTTTTTT.

The genes are TRBV2 and TRBJ1-5; D is undetermined. Germline V gene data show CDR1 as SNHLY and CDR2 as FYNNEI. The germline V and J ends were trimmed by 7 bases and 0 bases, with 16 bases remaining between them. This CDR3 is built from 16 residues. CDR3 nucleotide sequence: TGTGCCAGCAAAAAATATTCCGCAGGTAGCAATCAGCCCCAGCATTTT. This codes for CASKKYSAGSNQPQHF.

The rearrangement joins TRBV4-3 to TRBJ2-5; 10 nucleotides agree with TRBD2. Trimming removed 8 bases from V and 3 bases from J; junction bases left unmatched: 3. Germline CDR1 LGHNA, CDR2 YSLEER. This CDR3 spans 13 amino acids. CDR3 sequence reads: CASPLAGKETQYF. The CDR3 nucleotides are TGCGCCAGCCCACTAGCGGGAAAAGAGACCCAGTACTTC.

This clonotype was picked up a small number of times. CDR3 nucleotides: TGTGCCAGCAGCTTGACGGCCAGTCTGCTAGCAGATACGCAGTATTTT. Translation: CASSLTASLLADTQYF. This rearrangement joins TRBV5-5 to TRBJ2-3; D remains unclear. V dropped 1 base and J dropped 4 bases, with 16 bases sitting between them. Germline CDR1 reads SGHKS; CDR2 reads YYEKEE (reference sequence). The CDR3 spans 16 residues.

In its sample, this clonotype was seen a few times. The V call is TRBV29-1, the J call TRBJ2-2; the D gene is possibly TRBD2 (6 bases). Trimming removed 6 bases from V and 0 bases from J, with 14 bases in between. This CDR3 has 15 residues. Germline CDR1 is SQVTM and CDR2 is ANQGSEA. The CDR3 loop reads CSVPAGTPNTGELFF. CDR3 nucleotide sequence: TGCAGCGTCCCTGCCGGGACTCCGAACACCGGGGAGCTGTTTTTT.

This clonotype showed up just a few times. The chain links TRBV20-1 to TRBJ2-1; 13 bases line up with TRBD2. After removal of 6 bases from V and 6 bases from J, the junction contained 11 bases not matched to a gene. Germline values: CDR1 DFQATT, CDR2 SNEGSKA (reference sequence). The length of the CDR3 is 16 residues. The CDR3 DNA reads TGCAGTGCCCCTACCCTGACTAGCGGGAGGAGCAATGAGCAGTTCTTC. This sequence encodes CSAPTLTSGRSNEQFF.

In this sample, this clonotype turned up a few times. This chain joins TRBV20-1 and TRBJ2-3; no clear D. This CDR3 has 13 amino acids. Trimming cost V 3 bases and J 5 bases, with 12 bases left between them. Per germline, CDR1 DFQATT and CDR2 SNEGSKA (reference sequence). Written as DNA, the CDR3 is TGCAGTGCTAGTCTCCCCAGTGGAGATACGCAGTATTTT. This encodes CSASLPSGDTQYF.

The chain has TRBV20-1 and TRBJ2-5, with D unresolved. The length of the CDR3 is 12 residues. Germline V gene data show CDR1 as DFQATT and CDR2 as SNEGSKA (reference sequence). V was trimmed by 5 bases and J by 5 bases, leaving 12 bases between them. The CDR3 region is CSAAPVDETQYF. CDR3 coding DNA: TGCAGTGCTGCCCCAGTAGACGAGACCCAGTACTTC.

This clonotype was seen many times. The chain recombines TRBV10-2 with TRBJ2-1; D may be TRBD1 (6 bases). The CDR3 extends over 13 amino acids. CDR1 and CDR2 from the germline V gene are WSHSY and SAAADI. V lost 4 bases and J 4 bases, leaving 8 bases between the germline ends. CDR3 sequence: CASSGGQYNEQFF. CDR3 nucleotide sequence: TGCGCCAGCAGTGGTGGACAGTACAATGAGCAGTTCTTC.

J is TRBJ2-1 and V is TRBV12-3 or TRBV12-4; weak D call: TRBD2 (7 bases). Trimming stripped 1 base from V and 4 bases from J, with 11 bases between. The CDR3 runs 15 residues. The CDR3 region is CASSLGGRGYNEQFF. Here the CDR3 DNA reads TGTGCCAGCAGTTTAGGGGGGCGGGGGTACAATGAGCAGTTCTTC.